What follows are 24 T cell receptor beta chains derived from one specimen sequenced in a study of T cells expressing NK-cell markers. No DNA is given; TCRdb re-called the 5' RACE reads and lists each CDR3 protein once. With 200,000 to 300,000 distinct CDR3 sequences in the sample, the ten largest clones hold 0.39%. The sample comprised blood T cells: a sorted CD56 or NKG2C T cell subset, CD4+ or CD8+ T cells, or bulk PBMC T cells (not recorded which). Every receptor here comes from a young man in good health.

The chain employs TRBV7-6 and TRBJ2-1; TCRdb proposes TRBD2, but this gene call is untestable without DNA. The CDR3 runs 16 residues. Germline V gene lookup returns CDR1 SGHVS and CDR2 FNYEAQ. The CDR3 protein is CASSLNGGLLAGEQFF.

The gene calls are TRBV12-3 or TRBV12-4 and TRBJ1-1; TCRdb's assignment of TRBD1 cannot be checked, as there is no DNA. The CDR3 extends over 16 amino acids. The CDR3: CASSLAIGGRDTEAFF.

This CDR3 is CSVLGRDKSYYGYTF. The chain couples TRBV29-1 to TRBJ1-2; the TRBD1 assignment by TCRdb is unverifiable without DNA. Germline V gives CDR1 SQVTM, CDR2 ANQGSEA. There are 15 residues in the CDR3.

The CDR3 loop reads CASSFVAEANEQFF. J is TRBJ2-1 and V is TRBV12-3 or TRBV12-4; the D call from TCRdb, TRBD2, cannot be confirmed without DNA. CDR3 length equals 14 residues.

The CDR3 here is CASSQDLGAGTDTQYF. The chain is built from TRBV3-1 and TRBJ2-3. The CDR3 runs 16 residues. Germline CDR1 LGHDT, CDR2 YNNKEL (reference sequence).

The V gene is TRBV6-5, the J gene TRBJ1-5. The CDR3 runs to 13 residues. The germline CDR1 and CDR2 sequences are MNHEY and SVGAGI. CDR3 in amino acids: CASSPRPNQPQHF.

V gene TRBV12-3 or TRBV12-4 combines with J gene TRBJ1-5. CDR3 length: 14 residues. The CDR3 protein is CASSWGREHQPQHF.

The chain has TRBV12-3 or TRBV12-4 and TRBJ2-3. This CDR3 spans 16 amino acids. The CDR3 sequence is CASSLMMGLALATQYF.

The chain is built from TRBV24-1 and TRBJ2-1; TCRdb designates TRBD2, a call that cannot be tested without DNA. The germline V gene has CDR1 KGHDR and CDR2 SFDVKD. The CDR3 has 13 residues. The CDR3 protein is CATKGGSYNEQFF.

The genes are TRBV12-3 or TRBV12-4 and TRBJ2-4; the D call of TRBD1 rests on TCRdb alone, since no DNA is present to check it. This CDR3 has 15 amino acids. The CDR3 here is CASRGVGDSKNIQYF.

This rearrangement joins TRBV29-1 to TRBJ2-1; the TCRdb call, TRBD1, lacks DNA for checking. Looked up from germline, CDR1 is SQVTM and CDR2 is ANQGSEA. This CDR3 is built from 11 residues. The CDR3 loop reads CSVSPGGEQFF.

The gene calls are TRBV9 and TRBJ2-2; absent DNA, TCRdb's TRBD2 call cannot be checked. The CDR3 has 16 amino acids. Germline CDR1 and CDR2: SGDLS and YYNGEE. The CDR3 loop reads CASSSSGSANTGELFF.

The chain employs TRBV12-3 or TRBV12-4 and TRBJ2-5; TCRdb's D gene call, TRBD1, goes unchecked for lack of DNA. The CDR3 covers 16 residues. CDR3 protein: CASSLVGQGEGETQYF.

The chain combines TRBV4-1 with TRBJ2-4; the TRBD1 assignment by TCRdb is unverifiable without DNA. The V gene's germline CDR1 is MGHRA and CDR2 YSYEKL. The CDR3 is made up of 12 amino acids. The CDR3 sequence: CASSQPTGIQYF.

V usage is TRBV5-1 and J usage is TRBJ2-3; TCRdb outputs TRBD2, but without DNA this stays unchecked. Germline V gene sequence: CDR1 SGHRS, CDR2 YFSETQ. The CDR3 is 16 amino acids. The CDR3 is CASSSMAVLAGDTQYF.

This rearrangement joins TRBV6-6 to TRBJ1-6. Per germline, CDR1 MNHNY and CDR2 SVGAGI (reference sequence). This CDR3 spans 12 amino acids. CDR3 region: CASSGPNSPLHF.

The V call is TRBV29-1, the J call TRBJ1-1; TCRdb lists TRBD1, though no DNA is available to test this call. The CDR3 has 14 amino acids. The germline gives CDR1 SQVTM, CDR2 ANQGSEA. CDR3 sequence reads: CSVVLRRRDTEAFF.

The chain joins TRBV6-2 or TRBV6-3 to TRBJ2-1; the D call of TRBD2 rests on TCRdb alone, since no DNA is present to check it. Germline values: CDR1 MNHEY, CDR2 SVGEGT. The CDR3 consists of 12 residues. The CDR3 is CASRRLAAEQFF.

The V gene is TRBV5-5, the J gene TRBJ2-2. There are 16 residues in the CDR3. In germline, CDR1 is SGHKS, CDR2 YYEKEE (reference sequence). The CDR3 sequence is CASSSLGATDTGELFF.

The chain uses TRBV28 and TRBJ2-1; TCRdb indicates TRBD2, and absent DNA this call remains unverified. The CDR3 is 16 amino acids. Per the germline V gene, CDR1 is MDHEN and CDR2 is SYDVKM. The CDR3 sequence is CASSSSRLVYRNEQFF.

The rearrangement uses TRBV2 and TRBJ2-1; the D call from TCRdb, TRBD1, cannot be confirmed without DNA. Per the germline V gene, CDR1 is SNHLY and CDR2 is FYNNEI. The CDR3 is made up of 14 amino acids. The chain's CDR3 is CASRAQGAYNEQFF.

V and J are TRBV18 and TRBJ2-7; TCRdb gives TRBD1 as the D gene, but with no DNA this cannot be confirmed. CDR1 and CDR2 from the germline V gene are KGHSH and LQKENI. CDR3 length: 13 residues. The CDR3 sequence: CASSTAQFYEQYF. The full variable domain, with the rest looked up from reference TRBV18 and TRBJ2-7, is NAGVMQNPRHLVRRRGQEARLRCSPMKGHSHVYWYRQLPEEGLKFMVYLQKENIIDESGMPKERFSAEFPKEGPSILRIQQVVRGDSAAYFCASSTAQFYEQYFGPGTRLTVT.

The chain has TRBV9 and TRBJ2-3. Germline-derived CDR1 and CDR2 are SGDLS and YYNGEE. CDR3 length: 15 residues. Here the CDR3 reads CASSVAGLAAHTQYF.

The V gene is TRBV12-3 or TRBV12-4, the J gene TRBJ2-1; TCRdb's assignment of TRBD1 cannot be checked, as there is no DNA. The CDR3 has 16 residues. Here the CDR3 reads CASSSAHDPARYEQFF.